The 28 T cell receptor beta chains in this list originate from one sample, sequenced in a study of blood T cell repertoires in COVID-19. Using immunoSEQ multiplex PCR, the repertoire was profiled, and TCRdb retains in-frame clones only, with some absent. The table shows approximately 150,000 clones, with 65% to 80% occurring only once. Sample: peripheral blood. The receptors were sampled from a man aged 55 to 69 with acute or convalescent COVID-19.

The V and J genes are TRBV11-2 and TRBJ2-7; 7 positions agree with TRBD2. The V segment lost 3 bases and the J segment 0 bases; nucleotides outside the gene matches: 5. Germline CDR1 reads SGHAT; CDR2 reads FQNNGV. The CDR3 totals 15 residues. CDR3 sequence (DNA): TGTGCCAGCAGCTTCAGCGGGAAAAGCTCCTACGAGCAGTACTTC. It codes for CASSFSGKSSYEQYF.

The chain couples TRBV7-9 to TRBJ2-3; 7 bases are a match to TRBD2. CDR3 size: 17 residues. V dropped 5 bases and J dropped 3; count of bases not matched to a gene: 14. The germline gives CDR1 SEHNR, CDR2 FQNEAQ (reference sequence). The CDR3, as DNA: TGTGCCAGCAGCCCGGCCTCACTAGCGCCAGCTACAGATACGCAGTATTTT. It yields the protein CASSPASLAPATDTQYF.

The genes are TRBV21-1 and TRBJ2-5; the table's D call of TRBD2 was not tested on the DNA. TRBV21-1 is flagged as a pseudogene. The CDR3 is 15 residues long. For the CDR3, the DNA is TGTGCCAGCAACCAGGAGGGAGAGGAAGAGGAGACCCAGTACTTC. It translates to CASNQEGEEEETQYF.

This chain connects TRBV5-1 to TRBJ2-5, with 9 nucleotides matching TRBD2. There are 16 residues in the CDR3. The J segment lost 5 bases and the V segment lost 4 bases, leaving 12 bases of the junction unmatched. Germline V gene lookup returns CDR1 SGHRS and CDR2 YFSETQ. The CDR3 is CASSPGAAGGFETQYF. The CDR3 coding sequence is TGCGCCAGCAGCCCTGGTGCAGCGGGAGGTTTTGAGACCCAGTACTTC.

The CDR3: CATSRELLAGAHEQYF. The CDR3 DNA sequence: TGTGCCACCAGCAGAGAACTACTAGCGGGAGCCCACGAGCAGTACTTC. The chain couples TRBV15 to TRBJ2-7; 11 bases align to TRBD2. V lost 0 bases, J lost 5 bases, and 6 bases stayed unmatched. CDR1 and CDR2 (germline): LNHNV, YYDKDF (reference sequence). The CDR3 covers 16 residues.

This clone was picked up one time. The chain joins TRBV7-2 to TRBJ1-1; D not certain. Germline CDR1 SGHTA, CDR2 FQGNSA. The CDR3 is made up of 16 amino acids. The V gene lost 5 bases and the J gene lost 4 bases, with 20 bases spanning the gap. CDR3 in DNA: TGTGCCAGCAGCCCGAGGAGGGTCTCAGGAGGCACTGAAGCTTTCTTT. Encoded protein: CASSPRRVSGGTEAFF.

This clone was counted a few times. The V gene is TRBV20-1, the J gene TRBJ1-2; tentatively, D is TRBD1 (5 bases). The germline V gene encodes CDR1 DFQATT and CDR2 SNEGSKA (reference sequence). The CDR3 length is 11 residues. V was trimmed by 3 bases and J by 8 bases, leaving 10 bases between them. CDR3 coding DNA: TGCAGTGCTAGGGGGCGGGAGGGCTACACCTTC. Its protein is CSARGREGYTF.

The chain joins TRBV19 to TRBJ2-7; D is possibly TRBD2 (7 bases). V gave up 4 bases and J gave up 0 bases, with 16 bases separating them. The germline CDR1 and CDR2 sequences are LNHDA and SQIVND (reference sequence). The length of the CDR3 is 16 residues. The chain's CDR3 is CASSSSGGLSSYEQYF. The CDR3 coding sequence is TGTGCCAGTAGTAGCTCCGGGGGGCTGAGCTCCTACGAGCAGTACTTC. Full variable domain (outside the CDR3, taken from reference TRBV19 and TRBJ2-7): DGGITQSPKYLFRKEGQNVTLSCEQNLNHDAMYWYRQDPGQGLRLIYYSQIVNDFQKGDIAEGYSVSREKKESFPLTVTSAQKNPTAFYLCASSSSGGLSSYEQYFGPGTRLTVT.

The J gene is TRBJ2-3, the V gene TRBV28, with TRBD1 matching 8 bases. The CDR3 is 14 amino acids. CDR1 and CDR2 (germline): MDHEN, SYDVKM. V was clipped by 7 bases and J by 4 bases; unmatched bases: 7. CDR3 nucleotides: TGTGCCAGCAACGCAGGGGGCGCGGCAGATACGCAGTATTTT. Protein product: CASNAGGAADTQYF.

V usage is TRBV29-1 and J usage is TRBJ2-1, with D tentatively TRBD2 (5 bases). V lost 5 bases to trimming and J lost 0 bases, with 11 bases between them. Per the germline V gene, CDR1 is SQVTM and CDR2 is ANQGSEA. The CDR3 has 14 residues. DNA of the CDR3: TGCAGCGTTACGACGGGGAGCTCCTACAATGAGCAGTTCTTC. Translation: CSVTTGSSYNEQFF.

The rearrangement links TRBV6-2 or TRBV6-3 to TRBJ2-7; D perhaps matches TRBD1 (6 bases). V was shortened by 5 bases and J by 6 bases, with 11 bases between the two germline ends. The germline V gene has CDR1 MNHEY and CDR2 SVGEGT. The CDR3 covers 12 residues. The CDR3, as DNA: TGTGCCAGCAGTGCCCAAGGGGGCGAGCAGTACTTC. Its protein product is CASSAQGGEQYF.

This clone was recorded once. The chain recombines TRBV28 with TRBJ1-2; 7 bases fit TRBD1. The junction had 5 bases not matched to a gene; V was cut back by 2 bases and J by 2 bases. Per germline, CDR1 MDHEN and CDR2 SYDVKM. The length of the CDR3 is 15 residues. This CDR3 reads CASSLGVQGNYGYTF. The CDR3 nucleotides are TGTGCCAGCAGTTTAGGGGTACAGGGGAACTATGGCTACACCTTC.

The count of this clone is one. The rearrangement links TRBV27 to TRBJ2-7, with D tentatively TRBD1 (6 bases). The CDR3 is 15 amino acids. Germline CDR1 reads MNHEY; CDR2 reads SMNVEV (reference sequence). Deletions cut 4 bases from V and 2 bases from J, with 15 bases between. The CDR3 spells CASSSGQTGTYEQYF. In DNA form, the CDR3 reads TGTGCCAGCAGTTCCGGACAGACCGGAACCTACGAGCAGTACTTC.

The V gene is TRBV11-1, the J gene TRBJ2-5; D may be TRBD1 (5 bases). Trimming left V 5 bases short and J 5 bases short, with 18 bases between. CDR1 SGHAT and CDR2 FQDESV come from the germline V gene (reference sequence). The CDR3 covers 15 residues. CDR3 DNA sequence: TGTGCCAGCAGCCCTCGGGCAGGCCAGGGTGAGACCCAGTACTTC. Its translation is CASSPRAGQGETQYF. Full variable domain (missing parts from reference TRBV11-1 and TRBJ2-5): EAEVAQSPRYKITEKSQAVAFWCDPISGHATLYWYRQILGQGPELLVQFQDESVVDDSQLPKDRFSAERLKGVDSTLKIQPAELGDSAMYLCASSPRAGQGETQYFGPGTRLLVL.

The chain uses TRBV19 and TRBJ2-3; 8 bases fit TRBD1. With 2 bases clipped from V and 3 bases from J, the junction kept 4 bases outside the gene matches. CDR1 and CDR2 from the germline V gene are LNHDA and SQIVND (reference sequence). The CDR3 has 15 residues. The CDR3 DNA reads TGTGCCAGTAGTATACAGGGGGCTAAAACAGATACGCAGTATTTT. Its protein product is CASSIQGAKTDTQYF.

The genes are TRBV27 and TRBJ2-5; TRBD1 aligns across 9 bases. This CDR3 has 13 residues. Germline V lookup: CDR1 MNHEY, CDR2 SMNVEV (reference sequence). V lost 4 bases to trimming and J lost 5 bases; unmatched junction nucleotides: 2. CDR3: CASSYRGRETQYF. As DNA, the CDR3 is TGTGCCAGCAGTTACAGGGGGCGGGAGACCCAGTACTTC.

The chain combines TRBV6-5 with TRBJ1-6; D is perhaps TRBD1 (5 bases). The CDR3 sequence is 15 residues long. Trimming removed 6 bases from V and 9 bases from J, with 18 bases in between. Germline assignment: CDR1 MNHEY and CDR2 SVGAGI. The CDR3 region is CASRTIDSPISPLHF. The CDR3 region has the DNA TGTGCCAGCAGAACCATCGACAGCCCCATTTCACCCCTCCACTTT.

The genes are TRBV6-5 and TRBJ1-2; 9 bases map to TRBD1. CDR3 length: 13 amino acids. V lost 6 bases to trimming and J lost 7 bases; unmatched junction nucleotides: 6. Germline loops: CDR1 MNHEY, CDR2 SVGAGI. The CDR3 reads CASRGQGRSGYTF. CDR3 sequence (DNA): TGTGCCAGCAGAGGACAGGGGAGGAGTGGCTACACCTTC.

The chain links TRBV10-1 to TRBJ1-4, with D perhaps TRBD1 (6 bases). The germline gives CDR1 WNHNN, CDR2 SYGVQD (reference sequence). The CDR3 contains 14 residues. With 4 bases removed from V and 5 bases from J, the gap between germline ends came to 11 bases. Here the CDR3 DNA reads TGCGCCAGCAGTGCCGGGACACACAATGAAAAACTGTTTTTT. Residues: CASSAGTHNEKLFF.

This clone was observed many times. The chain uses TRBV18 and TRBJ2-1, with TRBD2 identical over 12 bases. Germline V gene data show CDR1 as KGHSH and CDR2 as LQKENI. The CDR3 runs to 17 residues. V lost 3 bases and J lost 7; bases outside the gene matches: 10. The CDR3 protein is CASSPDLAGGERNEQFF. The CDR3 DNA sequence: TGTGCCAGCTCACCCGACCTAGCGGGAGGGGAGAGGAATGAGCAGTTCTTC.

This chain uses TRBV4-1 with TRBJ1-4, with 12 nucleotides matching TRBD1. J was trimmed by 7 bases and V by 4 bases; bases with no gene match: 4. CDR1 is MGHRA, CDR2 YSYEKL, per germline. The CDR3 loop spans 15 amino acids. The CDR3 bases are TGCGCCAGCAGCCGGACGGGACAGGGGGCTGAAAAACTGTTTTTT. This translates into CASSRTGQGAEKLFF.

This clone was observed a handful of times. CDR3: CAWSTPMQGSYNEQFF. The CDR3 DNA reads as TGTGCCTGGAGTACCCCGATGCAGGGCTCCTACAATGAGCAGTTCTTC. The rearrangement links TRBV30 to TRBJ2-1, with a possible D match to TRBD1 (5 bases). The CDR3 consists of 16 residues. CDR1 and CDR2 (germline): GTSNPN, SVGIG (reference sequence). Trimming took 2 bases from V and 0 from J, leaving 14 bases between them. Looking up the rest from reference TRBV30 and TRBJ2-1 gives the full variable domain: SQTIHQWPATLVQPVGSPLSLECTVEGTSNPNLYWYRQAAGRGLQLLFYSVGIGQISSEVPQNLSASRPQDRQFILSSKKLLLSDSGFYLCAWSTPMQGSYNEQFFGPGTRLTVL.

This chain joins TRBV28 and TRBJ2-1, with TRBD2 identical over 8 bases. The CDR3 runs to 15 residues. The V and J ends lost 6 bases and 10 bases, in that order; junction bases with no gene match: 14. Germline CDR1 is MDHEN and CDR2 is SYDVKM. DNA of the CDR3: TGTGCCAGCAGCCCAGCGGGAGCCCGTCCGGGAGAGCAGTTCTTC. As protein: CASSPAGARPGEQFF.

The chain combines TRBV3-1 (or the pseudogene TRBV3-2) with TRBJ2-3, with TRBD2 identical over 7 bases. The ends lost 6 bases at V and 4 bases at J; junction bases unmatched: 10. Germline V gene sequence: CDR1 LGHDT, CDR2 YNNKEL (reference sequence). The CDR3 is 15 residues long. DNA for the CDR3: TGTGCCAGCAGGCCTCTAGGGAGCGGGGCAGATACGCAGTATTTT. Its translation: CASRPLGSGADTQYF.

The rearrangement links TRBV4-1 to TRBJ2-7; the D is unclear. The V and J ends lost 2 bases and 4 bases respectively, with 15 bases between them. The CDR3 is made up of 15 amino acids. Germline V gene sequence: CDR1 MGHRA, CDR2 YSYEKL. CDR3 in DNA: TGCGCCAGCAGCCAATTTGAAGAGATTGGTTACGAGCAGTACTTC. As protein: CASSQFEEIGYEQYF.

This clone was detected once. This rearrangement joins TRBV5-1 to TRBJ2-5; TRBD2 agrees at 8 bases. Germline V gives CDR1 SGHRS, CDR2 YFSETQ. V lost 5 bases, J lost 1 base, and 4 bases stayed unmatched. This CDR3 region has 14 residues. The CDR3 region has the DNA TGCGCCAGCAGACAAACTAGCGGCCAAGAGACCCAGTACTTC. Protein sequence: CASRQTSGQETQYF.

J is TRBJ2-7 and V is TRBV6-5; TRBD1 matches 7 bases. The germline V gene has CDR1 MNHEY and CDR2 SVGAGI. The CDR3 extends over 13 amino acids. The J segment lost 2 bases and the V segment lost 4 bases, leaving 2 bases of the junction unmatched. CDR3 sequence reads: CASSWDSTYEQYF. The CDR3 DNA is TGTGCCAGCAGTTGGGACAGCACCTACGAGCAGTACTTC.

The chain joins TRBV7-6 to TRBJ1-6; 8 nucleotides agree with TRBD1. Germline trimming cut 4 bases from V and 6 bases from J; bases unmatched to any gene: 5. Germline V lookup: CDR1 SGHVS, CDR2 FNYEAQ. The CDR3 totals 15 residues. The CDR3 here is CASSSDTGGNSPLHF. Written as DNA, the CDR3 is TGTGCCAGCAGCTCCGATACAGGGGGTAATTCACCCCTCCACTTT.